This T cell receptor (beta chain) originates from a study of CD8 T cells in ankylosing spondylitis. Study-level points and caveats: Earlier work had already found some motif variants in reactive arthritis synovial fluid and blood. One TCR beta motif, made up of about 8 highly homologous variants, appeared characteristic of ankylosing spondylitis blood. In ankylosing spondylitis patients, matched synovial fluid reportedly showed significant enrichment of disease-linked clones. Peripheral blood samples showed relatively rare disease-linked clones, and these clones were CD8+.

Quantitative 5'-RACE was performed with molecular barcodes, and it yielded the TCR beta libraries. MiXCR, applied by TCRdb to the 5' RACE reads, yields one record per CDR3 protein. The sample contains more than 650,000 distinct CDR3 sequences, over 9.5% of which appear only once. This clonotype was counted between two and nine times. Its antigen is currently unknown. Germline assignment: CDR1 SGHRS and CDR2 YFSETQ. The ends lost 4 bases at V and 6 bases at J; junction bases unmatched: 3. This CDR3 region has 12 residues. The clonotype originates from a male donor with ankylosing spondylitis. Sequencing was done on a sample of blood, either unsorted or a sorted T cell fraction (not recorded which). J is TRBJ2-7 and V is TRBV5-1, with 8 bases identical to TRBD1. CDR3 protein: CASSRDRTEQYF. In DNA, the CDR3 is TGCGCCAGCAGCCGGGACAGGACCGAGCAGTACTTC.